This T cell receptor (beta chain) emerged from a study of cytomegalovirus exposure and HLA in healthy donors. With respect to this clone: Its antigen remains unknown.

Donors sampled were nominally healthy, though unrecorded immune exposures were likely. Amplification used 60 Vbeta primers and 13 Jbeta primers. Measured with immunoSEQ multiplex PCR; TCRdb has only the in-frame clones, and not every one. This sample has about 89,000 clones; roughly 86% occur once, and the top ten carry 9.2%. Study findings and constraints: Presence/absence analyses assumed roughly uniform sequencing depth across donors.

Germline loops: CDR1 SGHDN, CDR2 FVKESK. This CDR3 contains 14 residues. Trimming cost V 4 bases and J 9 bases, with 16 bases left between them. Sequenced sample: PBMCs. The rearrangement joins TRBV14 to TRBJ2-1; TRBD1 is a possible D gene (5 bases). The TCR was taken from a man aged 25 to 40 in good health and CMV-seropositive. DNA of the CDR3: TGTGCCAGCAGCCTGACAGTAGGTTCGGTTGAGCAGTTCTTC. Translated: CASSLTVGSVEQFF.